The rows below give T cell receptor beta chains drawn from one sample of a study of blood T cell repertoires in COVID-19. Produced via immunoSEQ multiplex PCR; TCRdb's table is partial and in-frame only. The data contain about 160,000 clones, more than 70% of them seen just once; the ten biggest clones take up about 7%. Sequenced material: peripheral blood. The receptors here all came from a man aged 45 to 65 with active or convalescent COVID-19. Both conserved end residues are part of each CDR3. A D gene is named only where the DNA matches it firmly. A row's size may be missing; if present it is once, few, many or a size class.

D: NA
J: TRBJ1-2
size: NA
V: TRBV11-1
DNA: TGTGCCAGCAGCTTCTTCCAGGGATCGAACTATGGCTACACCTTC
CDR3: CASSFFQGSNYGYTF

D: NA
J: TRBJ2-1
size: NA
V: TRBV30
DNA: TGTGCCTGGAGAAAACTAGTCATTAGTTACAATGAGCAGTTCTTC
CDR3: CAWRKLVISYNEQFF

D: TRBD1
J: TRBJ1-5
size: NA
V: TRBV6-1
DNA: TGTGCCAGCAGGGACAGGGGACACAATCAGCCCCAGCATTTT
CDR3: CASRDRGHNQPQHF

D: TRBD1
J: TRBJ2-2
size: NA
V: TRBV2
DNA: TGTGCCAGCAGTGAGCAGGGGGCTGGCGGGGAGCTGTTTTTT
CDR3: CASSEQGAGGELFF

D: TRBD1
J: TRBJ1-1
size: NA
V: TRBV6-5
DNA: TGTGCCAGCAGGGCGACAGGGAGAGAAGCTTTCTTT
CDR3: CASRATGREAFF

D: TRBD1
J: TRBJ1-5
size: few
V: TRBV19
DNA: TGTGCCAGTAGTAATAGACAGGGCCCTCAGCCCCAGCATTTT
CDR3: CASSNRQGPQPQHF

D: TRBD2
J: TRBJ2-1
size: NA
V: TRBV10-3
DNA: TGTGCCATCAGTGCTAGCGGGAGCTCCTACAATGAGCAGTTCTTC
CDR3: CAISASGSSYNEQFF

D: TRBD1
J: TRBJ2-7
size: NA
V: TRBV24-1
DNA: TGTGCCACCAGTGACCCCGGGACAGGGGGTTCCTACGAGCAGTACTTC
CDR3: CATSDPGTGGSYEQYF

D: TRBD1
J: TRBJ1-1
size: NA
V: TRBV5-5
DNA: TGTGCCAGCAGCTGGGACAGGTTGGCGGGGAGCACTGAAGCTTTCTTT
CDR3: CASSWDRLAGSTEAFF

D: NA
J: TRBJ1-2
size: NA
V: TRBV5-6
DNA: TGTGCCAGCAGCTTGGTCGGGGGAGGTTATGGCTACACCTTC
CDR3: CASSLVGGGYGYTF

D: TRBD2
J: TRBJ2-5
size: NA
V: TRBV27
DNA: TGTGCCAGCAGTTCCAATTTACTAGCGGGAGTTGAGACCCAGTACTTC
CDR3: CASSSNLLAGVETQYF

D: NA
J: TRBJ1-2
size: NA
V: TRBV6-6
DNA: TGTGCCAGCAGTCGGGCCTATGAGGGCTATGGCTACACCTTC
CDR3: CASSRAYEGYGYTF

D: TRBD1
J: TRBJ1-2
size: NA
V: TRBV28
DNA: TGTGCCAGCAGTTTAGTGCAGGGGGCTGGCTACACCTTC
CDR3: CASSLVQGAGYTF